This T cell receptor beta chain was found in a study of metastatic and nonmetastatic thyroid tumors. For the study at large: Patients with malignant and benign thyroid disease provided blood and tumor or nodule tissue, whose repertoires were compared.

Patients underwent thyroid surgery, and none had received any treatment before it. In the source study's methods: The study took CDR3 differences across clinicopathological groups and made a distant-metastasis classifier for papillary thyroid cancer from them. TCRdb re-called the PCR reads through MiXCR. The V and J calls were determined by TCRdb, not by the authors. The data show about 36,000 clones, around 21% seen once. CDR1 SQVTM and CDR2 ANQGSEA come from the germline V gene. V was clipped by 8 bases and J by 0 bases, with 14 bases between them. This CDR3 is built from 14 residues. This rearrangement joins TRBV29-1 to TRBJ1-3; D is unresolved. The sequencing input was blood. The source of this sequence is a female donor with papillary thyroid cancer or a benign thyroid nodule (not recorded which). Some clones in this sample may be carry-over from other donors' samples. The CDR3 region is CSFGLGSSGNTIYF. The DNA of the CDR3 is TGCAGCTTTGGGTTGGGGTCCTCTGGAAACACCATATATTTT.